Below, one TCR beta chain is given with its context. Via MiXCR, TCRdb re-called the 5' RACE reads, giving one row per CDR3 protein. The data show 700,000 or so distinct CDR3 sequences, with 8.6% seen just once and around 0.98% held by the top ten. This specimen comes from a study of identical twins. The V and J ends lost 0 bases and 5 bases, in that order; junction bases with no gene match: 7. CDR1 is SGHRS, CDR2 YFSETQ, per germline. The CDR3 has 17 residues. The data were also submitted as part of a second study, on yellow fever vaccine responses in identical twins.

The chain carries TRBV5-1 and TRBJ2-1; TRBD2 matches 11 bases. The clonotype was recovered from a woman younger than 35 in good health. The sequencing input was PBMCs. The CDR3 spells CASSLVEGLAVNNEQFF. DNA for the CDR3: TGCGCCAGCAGCTTGGTCGAGGGACTAGCGGTAAACAATGAGCAGTTCTTC.